This T cell receptor (beta chain) was captured by sequencing in a study of blood T cells in healthy people across ages. Study results and limitations: TCR beta diversity, measured per million T cells, fell in a roughly linear way with age.

This CDR3 spans 13 amino acids. Per the germline V gene, CDR1 is KGHSH and CDR2 is LQKENI. V was pared by 0 bases and J by 13 bases, with 13 bases between. Many counts were recorded for this clonotype. The antigen remains undetermined. Then a second PCR, running roughly 7 to 11 cycles, was carried out with a sample-barcoded 5' primer and a J-beta primer mix. TCRdb re-derived calls from the 5' RACE reads in MiXCR, one entry per CDR3 protein. The data show about 930,000 distinct CDR3 sequences, roughly 28% seen once. This same sample was also part of a study on T cells of mothers and their children. From that report: No clones detected were persistent microchimeric T cell clones.

The V and J genes are TRBV18 and TRBJ2-4, with D perhaps being TRBD1 or TRBD2 (5 bases each). This receptor was taken from a woman aged 40-49 years in good health. Sequencing input: blood. The CDR3 sequence: CASSPPWVGEQYF. CDR3 nucleotides: TGTGCCAGCTCACCACCCTGGGTAGGGGAGCAGTACTTC.